The 11 T cell receptor beta chains below all came from one sample that was sequenced in a study of tumor-infiltrating lymphocytes in primary liver carcinoma. Using a constant-region primer together with ProtoScript II reverse transcriptase, TCR beta cDNA was made from around 500 ng of total RNA. TCR beta libraries came from three nested multiplex PCR rounds using slightly modified ARM-PCR. Two initial PCR rounds of approximately 10 cycles each paired TRBV1-TRBV30 forward primers with a C-beta reverse primer. TCRdb ran MiXCR on the multiplex PCR reads and lists one entry per CDR3 protein. Of roughly 55,000 distinct CDR3 sequences in the sample, 55% to 75% were seen once. Co-extraction yielded RNA and DNA from roughly 20-30 mg of unsorted bulk tissue. Sequences were obtained from liver tumor tissue from sampling region 2. Subset indicated: tumor region T2, inferior pole. These receptors originate from a man between 35 and 55 years old with primary liver carcinoma and hepatitis B virus infection.

This chain joins TRBV6-5 and TRBJ1-3, with no clear D. Germline V gene lookup returns CDR1 MNHEY and CDR2 SVGAGI. The CDR3 is 14 amino acids. CDR3 bases: TGTGTCTGCAGTTACATCAGCTCTGGAAACACCATATATTTT. Translation: CVCSYISSGNTIYF.

This clonotype was recorded once. The V gene is TRBV11-3, the J gene TRBJ2-1; D is undetermined. V shed 11 bases and J shed 6 bases, with 14 bases lying between them. The CDR3 is made up of 12 amino acids. CDR1 is SGHNT and CDR2 is YENEEA in the germline V gene. In DNA form, the CDR3 reads TGTGCCTGTAGCTTAAATGCCAATGAGCAGTTCTTC. Amino acid sequence: CACSLNANEQFF. The full variable domain, completed using reference TRBV11-3 and TRBJ2-1, is EAGVVQSPRYKIIEKKQPVAFWCNPISGHNTLYWYLQNLGQGPELLIRYENEEAVDDSQLPKDRFSAERLKGVDSTLKIQPAELGDSAVYLCACSLNANEQFFGPGTRLTVL.

Comment on this clonotype: The junction differs from germline at one of its ends, possibly a read error. The chain carries TRBV4-2 and TRBJ2-7; 8 nucleotides match TRBD2. The CDR3 loop spans 18 amino acids. CDR1 is LGHNA and CDR2 is YNFKEQ in the germline V gene. Here the CDR3 DNA reads TGTGCCAGCAGTGGAAGAGCGGGACTAGTGGGAGGGCCACACGAGCAGCACTTC. It translates to CASSGRAGLVGGPHEQHF.

The rearrangement links TRBV11-2 to TRBJ2-1; unclear D gene. Deletions cut 5 bases from V and 5 bases from J, with 13 bases between. CDR1 and CDR2 from the germline V gene are SGHAT and FQNNGV. This CDR3 region has 14 residues. The CDR3 region has the DNA TGTGCCAGCAGCCTCCCTCCTTCGGACAATGAGCAGTTCTTC. Protein sequence: CASSLPPSDNEQFF. Complete variable domain (other parts from reference TRBV11-2 and TRBJ2-1): EAGVAQSPRYKIIEKRQSVAFWCNPISGHATLYWYQQILGQGPKLLIQFQNNGVVDDSQLPKDRFSAERLKGVDSTLKIQPAKLEDSAVYLCASSLPPSDNEQFFGPGTRLTVL.

In the case of this clonotype: One end of the junction is discordant with germline, which a read error may explain. The CDR3 loop reads CASSPLGTSLRQRNVQFF. The CDR3, as DNA: TGCGCTAGCAGCCCCTTAGGGACTAGTTTACGGCAGAGGAATGTGCAGTTCTTC. The V and J genes are TRBV5-1 and TRBJ2-1; 8 bases map to TRBD2. Per germline, CDR1 SGHRS and CDR2 YFSETQ. The length of the CDR3 is 18 residues.

Remarks on this clonotype: A junction boundary mismatches the germline segment, possibly from a read error. The genes are TRBV5-1 and TRBJ1-2, with D possibly TRBD1 on 5 matching bases. CDR1 is SGHRS and CDR2 is YFSETQ in the germline V gene. This CDR3 is 15 amino acids long. In DNA, the CDR3 is TGCGCCAGCGGCTTGGCCGGAGGAGGGGTCTATGGCTACACCTTC. Protein: CASGLAGGGVYGYTF.

Regarding this clonotype: Relative to the germline gene, one junction end is altered; a read error may explain this. This rearrangement joins TRBV5-4 to TRBJ2-1; no clear D. The CDR3 contains 14 residues. Germline V gene data show CDR1 as SGHNT and CDR2 as YYREEE (reference sequence). The DNA for the CDR3 is TGTGCCAGTAGCTTGATAGGGCAGTGCAATGAGCAGTTCTTC. Encoded protein: CASSLIGQCNEQFF.

This clonotype was observed once. This may be a read error: a much more frequent sequence differs by one nucleotide. The rearrangement links TRBV29-1 to TRBJ1-1; a weak D match, TRBD1 (5 bases). Germline V gene lookup returns CDR1 SQVTM and CDR2 ANQGSEA. The CDR3 has 15 residues. CDR3 in amino acids: CSVLPGWGMNSEAFF. The CDR3 DNA reads as TGCAGCGTTCTTCCGGGGTGGGGGATGAACTCTGAAGCTTTCTTT.

The chain couples TRBV5-1 to TRBJ2-1; D possibly corresponds to TRBD2 (7 bases). Trimming stripped 0 bases from V and 5 bases from J, with 15 bases between. The CDR3 runs to 16 residues. CDR1 is SGHRS, CDR2 YFSETQ, per germline. Here the CDR3 reads CASSLEGGANNNEQFF. The CDR3 DNA follows: TGCGCCAGCAGCTTGGAGGGGGGGGCAAATAACAATGAGCAGTTCTTC.

On this clonotype: A read error is likely, as this CDR3 ends without the conserved phenylalanine or tryptophan. CDR3 loop: CASSHGHGNSPLHL. The DNA for the CDR3 is TGCGCCAGCAGCCATGGACACGGGAATTCACCCCTCCACTTA. The chain carries TRBV4-1 and TRBJ1-6; D is possibly TRBD1 (5 bases). Germline CDR1 reads MGHRA; CDR2 reads YSYEKL. The CDR3 has 14 amino acids. Trimming cost V 3 bases and J 7 bases, with 10 bases left between them.

As to this clonotype: One end of the junction does not line up with germline, which may come from a read error. This rearrangement joins TRBV28 to TRBJ2-7; 9 nucleotides align to TRBD1. There are 15 residues in the CDR3. Germline-derived CDR1 and CDR2 are MDHEN and SYDVKM. The CDR3 region has the DNA TGTGCCAACAGTTTGGGGGGACAGGGCTCCTCCAAGCAGTACTTC. Translated, it gives CANSLGGQGSSKQYF.